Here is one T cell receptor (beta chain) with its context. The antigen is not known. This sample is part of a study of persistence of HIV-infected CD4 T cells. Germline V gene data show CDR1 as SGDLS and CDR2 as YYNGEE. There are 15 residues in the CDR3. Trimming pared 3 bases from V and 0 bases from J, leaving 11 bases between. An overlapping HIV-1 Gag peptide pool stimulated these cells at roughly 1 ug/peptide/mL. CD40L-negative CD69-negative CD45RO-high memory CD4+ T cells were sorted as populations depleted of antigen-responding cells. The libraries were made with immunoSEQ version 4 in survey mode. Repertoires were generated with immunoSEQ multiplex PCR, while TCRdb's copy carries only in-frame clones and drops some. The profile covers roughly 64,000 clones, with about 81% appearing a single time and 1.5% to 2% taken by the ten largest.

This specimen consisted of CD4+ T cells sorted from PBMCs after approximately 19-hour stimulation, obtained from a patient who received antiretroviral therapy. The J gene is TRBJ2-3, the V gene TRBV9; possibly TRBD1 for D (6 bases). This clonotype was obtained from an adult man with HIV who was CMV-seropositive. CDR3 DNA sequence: TGTGCCAGCAGCGCCTGGACAGCCAGCACAGATACGCAGTATTTT. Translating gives CASSAWTASTDTQYF.